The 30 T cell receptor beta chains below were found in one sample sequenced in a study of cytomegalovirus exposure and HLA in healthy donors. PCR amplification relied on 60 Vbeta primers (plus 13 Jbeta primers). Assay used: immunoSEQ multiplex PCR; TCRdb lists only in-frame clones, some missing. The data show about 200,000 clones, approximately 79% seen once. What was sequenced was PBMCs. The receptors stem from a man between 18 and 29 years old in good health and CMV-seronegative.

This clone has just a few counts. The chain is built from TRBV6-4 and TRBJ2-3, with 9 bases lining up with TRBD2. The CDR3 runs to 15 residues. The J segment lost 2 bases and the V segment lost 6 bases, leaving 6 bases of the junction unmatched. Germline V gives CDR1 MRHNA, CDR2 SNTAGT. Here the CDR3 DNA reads TGTGCCAGCAGACGGGGACTAGCCGCCACAGATACGCAGTATTTT. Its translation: CASRRGLAATDTQYF.

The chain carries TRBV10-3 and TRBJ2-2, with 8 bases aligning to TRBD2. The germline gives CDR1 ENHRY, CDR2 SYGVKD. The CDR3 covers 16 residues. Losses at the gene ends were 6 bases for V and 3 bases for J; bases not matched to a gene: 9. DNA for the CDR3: TGTGCCATCAGAGCGACTAGCGAGAGATACACCGGGGAGCTGTTTTTT. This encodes CAIRATSERYTGELFF.

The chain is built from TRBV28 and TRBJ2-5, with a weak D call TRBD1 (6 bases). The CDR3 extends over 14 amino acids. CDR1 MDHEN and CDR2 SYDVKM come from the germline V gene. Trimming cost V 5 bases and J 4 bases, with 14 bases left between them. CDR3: CASSTPDSRETQYF. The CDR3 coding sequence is TGTGCCAGCAGTACACCGGACAGCCGAGAGACCCAGTACTTC.

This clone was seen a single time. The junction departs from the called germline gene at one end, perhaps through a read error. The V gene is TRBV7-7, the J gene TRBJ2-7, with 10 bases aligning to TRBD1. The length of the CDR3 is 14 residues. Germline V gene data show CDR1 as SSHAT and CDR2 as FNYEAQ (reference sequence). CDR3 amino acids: CASSHGTGEGEQYF. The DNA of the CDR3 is TGTGCTAGCAGCCATGGGACAGGGGAGGGCGAGCAGTACTTC.

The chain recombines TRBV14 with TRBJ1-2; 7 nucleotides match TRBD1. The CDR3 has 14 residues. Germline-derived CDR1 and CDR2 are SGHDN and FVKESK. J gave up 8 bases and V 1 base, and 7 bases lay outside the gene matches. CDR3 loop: CASSQVRGGQGYTF. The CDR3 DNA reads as TGTGCCAGCAGCCAAGTTCGAGGGGGCCAGGGCTACACCTTC.

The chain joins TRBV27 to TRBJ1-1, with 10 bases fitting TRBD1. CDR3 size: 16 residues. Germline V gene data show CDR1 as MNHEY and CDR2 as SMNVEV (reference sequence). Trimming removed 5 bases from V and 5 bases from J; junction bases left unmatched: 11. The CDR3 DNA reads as TGTGCCAGCAGTAAAAAGGGACAGGGGCCGGGTACTGAAGCTTTCTTT. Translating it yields CASSKKGQGPGTEAFF.

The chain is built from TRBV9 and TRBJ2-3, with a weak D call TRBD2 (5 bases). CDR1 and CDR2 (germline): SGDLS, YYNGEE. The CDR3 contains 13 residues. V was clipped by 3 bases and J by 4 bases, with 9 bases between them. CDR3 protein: CASSGTRPDTQYF. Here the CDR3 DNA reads TGTGCCAGCAGCGGTACTAGACCAGATACGCAGTATTTT.

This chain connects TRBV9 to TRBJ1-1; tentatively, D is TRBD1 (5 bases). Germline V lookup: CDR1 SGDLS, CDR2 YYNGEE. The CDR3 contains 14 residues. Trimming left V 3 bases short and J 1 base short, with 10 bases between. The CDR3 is CASSARQTNTEAFF. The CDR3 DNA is TGTGCCAGCAGCGCCCGACAGACGAACACTGAAGCTTTCTTT.

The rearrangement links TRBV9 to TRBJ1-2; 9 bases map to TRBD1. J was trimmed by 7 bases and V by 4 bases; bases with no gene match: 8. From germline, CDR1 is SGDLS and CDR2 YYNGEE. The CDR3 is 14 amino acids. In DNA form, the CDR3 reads TGTGCCAGCAGCTTGTCCGGGACAGGGTTTGGCTACACCTTC. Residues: CASSLSGTGFGYTF.

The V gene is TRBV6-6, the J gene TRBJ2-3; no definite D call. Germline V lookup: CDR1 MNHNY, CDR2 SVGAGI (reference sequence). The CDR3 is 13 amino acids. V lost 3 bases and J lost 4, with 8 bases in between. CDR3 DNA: TGTGCCAGCAGTTATGGAGTTCCAGATACGCAGTATTTT. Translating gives CASSYGVPDTQYF.

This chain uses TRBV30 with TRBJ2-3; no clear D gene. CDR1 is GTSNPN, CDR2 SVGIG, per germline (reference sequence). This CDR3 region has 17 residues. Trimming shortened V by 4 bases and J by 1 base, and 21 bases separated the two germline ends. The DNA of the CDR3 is TGTGCCTGGAATCGGGTTCCCCATCAGATGGGCACAGATACGCAGTATTTT. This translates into CAWNRVPHQMGTDTQYF.

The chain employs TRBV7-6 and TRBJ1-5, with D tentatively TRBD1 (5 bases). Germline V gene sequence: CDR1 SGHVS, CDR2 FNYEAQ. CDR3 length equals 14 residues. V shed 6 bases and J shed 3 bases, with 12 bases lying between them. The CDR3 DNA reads TGTGCCAGCAGTTCAGACAGAAACAATCAGCCCCAGCATTTT. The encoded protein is CASSSDRNNQPQHF.

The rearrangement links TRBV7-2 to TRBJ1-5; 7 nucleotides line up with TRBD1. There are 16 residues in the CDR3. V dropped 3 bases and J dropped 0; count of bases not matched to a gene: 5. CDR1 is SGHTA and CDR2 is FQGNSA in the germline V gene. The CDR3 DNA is TGTGCCAGCAGCTTCGACGGGACAGTTAGCAATCAGCCCCAGCATTTT. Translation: CASSFDGTVSNQPQHF.

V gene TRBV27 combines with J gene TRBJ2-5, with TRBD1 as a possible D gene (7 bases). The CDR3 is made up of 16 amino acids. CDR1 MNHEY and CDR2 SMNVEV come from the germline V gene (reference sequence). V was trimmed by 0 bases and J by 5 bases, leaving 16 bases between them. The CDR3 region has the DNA TGTGCCAGCAGTTTATCTACTAGCAGGGGGTCTGAGACCCAGTACTTC. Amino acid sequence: CASSLSTSRGSETQYF.

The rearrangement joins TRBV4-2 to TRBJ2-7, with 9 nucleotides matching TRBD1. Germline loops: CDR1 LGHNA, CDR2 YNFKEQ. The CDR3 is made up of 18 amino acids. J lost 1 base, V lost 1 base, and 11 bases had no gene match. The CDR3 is CASSQVETGGHRSYEQYF. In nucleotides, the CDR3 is TGTGCCAGCAGCCAAGTTGAGACAGGGGGACATCGGTCCTACGAGCAGTACTTC.

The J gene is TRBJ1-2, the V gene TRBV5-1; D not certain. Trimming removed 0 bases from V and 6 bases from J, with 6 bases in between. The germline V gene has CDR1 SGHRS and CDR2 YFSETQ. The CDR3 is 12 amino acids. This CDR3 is CASSLVRDGYTF. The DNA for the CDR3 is TGCGCCAGCAGCTTGGTGCGTGATGGCTACACCTTC.

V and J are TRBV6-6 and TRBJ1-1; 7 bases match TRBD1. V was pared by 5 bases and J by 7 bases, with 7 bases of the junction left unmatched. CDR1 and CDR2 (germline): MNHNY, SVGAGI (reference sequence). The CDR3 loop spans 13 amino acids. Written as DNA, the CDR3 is TGTGCCAGCAGTACCGGGACAGCGCGTGAAGCTTTCTTT. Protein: CASSTGTAREAFF.

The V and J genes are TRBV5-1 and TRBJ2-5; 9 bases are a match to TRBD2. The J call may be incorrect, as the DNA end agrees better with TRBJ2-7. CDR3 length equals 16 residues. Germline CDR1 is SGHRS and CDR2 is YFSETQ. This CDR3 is CASSLTRLAGNNEQYF. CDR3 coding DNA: TGCGCCAGCAGCTTGACAAGGCTAGCGGGAAACAACGAGCAGTACTTC.

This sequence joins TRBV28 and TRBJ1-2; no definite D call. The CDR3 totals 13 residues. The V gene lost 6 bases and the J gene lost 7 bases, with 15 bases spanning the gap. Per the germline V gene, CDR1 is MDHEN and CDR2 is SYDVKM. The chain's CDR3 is CASSLDPPLGYTF. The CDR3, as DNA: TGTGCCAGCAGCCTTGATCCTCCACTTGGCTACACCTTC.

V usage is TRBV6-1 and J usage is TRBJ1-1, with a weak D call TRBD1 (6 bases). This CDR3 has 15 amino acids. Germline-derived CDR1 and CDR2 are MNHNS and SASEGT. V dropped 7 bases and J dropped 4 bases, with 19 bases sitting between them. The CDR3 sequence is CASTLQGSLSTEAFF. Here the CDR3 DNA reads TGTGCCAGCACCTTACAGGGAAGCTTGAGCACTGAAGCTTTCTTT.

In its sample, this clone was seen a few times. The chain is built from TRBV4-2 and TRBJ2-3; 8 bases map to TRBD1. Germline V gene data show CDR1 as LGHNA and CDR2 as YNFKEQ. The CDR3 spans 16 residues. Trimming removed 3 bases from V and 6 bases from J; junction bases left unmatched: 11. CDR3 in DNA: TGTGCCAGCAGCCATAGCAGGGGGCCGAGTTGGGATACGCAGTATTTT. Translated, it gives CASSHSRGPSWDTQYF.

Here the CDR3 reads CASSPVAGAENTGELFF. The DNA of the CDR3 is TGTGCCAGCTCTCCCGTAGCGGGAGCCGAGAACACCGGGGAGCTGTTTTTT. V gene TRBV7-9 combines with J gene TRBJ2-2; TRBD2 aligns across 9 bases. The CDR3 has 17 amino acids. With V trimmed by 8 bases and J by 1 base, 11 bases remained unmatched. Per the germline V gene, CDR1 is SEHNR and CDR2 is FQNEAQ (reference sequence).

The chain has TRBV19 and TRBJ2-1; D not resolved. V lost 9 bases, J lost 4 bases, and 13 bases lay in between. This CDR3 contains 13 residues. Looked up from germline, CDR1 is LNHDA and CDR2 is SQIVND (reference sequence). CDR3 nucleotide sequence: TGTGCCAGCCTTGACACGCTATACAATGAGCAGTTCTTC. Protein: CASLDTLYNEQFF.

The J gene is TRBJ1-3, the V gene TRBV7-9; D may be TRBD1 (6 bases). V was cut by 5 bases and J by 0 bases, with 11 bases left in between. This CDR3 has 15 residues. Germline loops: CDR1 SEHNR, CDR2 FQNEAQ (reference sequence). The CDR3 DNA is TGTGCCAGCAGCATCCAACAGGGCTCTGGAAACACCATATATTTT. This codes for CASSIQQGSGNTIYF. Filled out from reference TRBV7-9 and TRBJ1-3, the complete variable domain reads DTGVSQNPRHKITKRGQNVTFRCDPISEHNRLYWYRQTLGQGPEFLTYFQNEAQLEKSRLLSDRFSAERPKGSFSTLEIQRTEQGDSAMYLCASSIQQGSGNTIYFGEGSWLTVV.

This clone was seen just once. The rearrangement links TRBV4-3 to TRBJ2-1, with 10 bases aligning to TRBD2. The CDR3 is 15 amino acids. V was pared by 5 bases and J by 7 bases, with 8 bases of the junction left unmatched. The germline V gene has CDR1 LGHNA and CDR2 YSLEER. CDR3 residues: CASSTTSGVGNEQFF. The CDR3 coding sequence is TGCGCCAGCAGCACAACTAGCGGGGTGGGGAATGAGCAGTTCTTC.

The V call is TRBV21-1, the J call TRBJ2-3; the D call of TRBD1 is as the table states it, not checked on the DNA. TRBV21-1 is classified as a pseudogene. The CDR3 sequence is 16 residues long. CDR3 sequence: CASSHPGQGITDTQYF. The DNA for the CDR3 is TGTGCCAGCAGCCACCCTGGACAGGGCATCACAGATACGCAGTATTTT.

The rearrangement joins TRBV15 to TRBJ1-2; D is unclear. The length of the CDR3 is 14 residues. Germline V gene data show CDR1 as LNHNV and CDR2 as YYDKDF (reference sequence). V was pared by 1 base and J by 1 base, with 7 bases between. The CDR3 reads CATSRARLNYGYTF. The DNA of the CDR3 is TGTGCCACCAGCAGAGCGAGACTTAACTATGGCTACACCTTC.

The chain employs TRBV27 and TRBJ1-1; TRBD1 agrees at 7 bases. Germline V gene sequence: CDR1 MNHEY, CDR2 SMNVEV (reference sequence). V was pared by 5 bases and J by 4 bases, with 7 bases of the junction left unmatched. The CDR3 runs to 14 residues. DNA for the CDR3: TGTGCCAGCAGTCTAAGACAGGGTAGCACTGAAGCTTTCTTT. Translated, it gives CASSLRQGSTEAFF.

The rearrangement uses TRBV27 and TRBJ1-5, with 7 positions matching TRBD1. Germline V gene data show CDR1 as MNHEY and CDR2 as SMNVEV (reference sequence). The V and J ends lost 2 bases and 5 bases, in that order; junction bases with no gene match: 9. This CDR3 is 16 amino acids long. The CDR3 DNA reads TGTGCCAGCAGTTTAGCGGGGGGGACAGATGATCAGCCCCAGCATTTT. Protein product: CASSLAGGTDDQPQHF.

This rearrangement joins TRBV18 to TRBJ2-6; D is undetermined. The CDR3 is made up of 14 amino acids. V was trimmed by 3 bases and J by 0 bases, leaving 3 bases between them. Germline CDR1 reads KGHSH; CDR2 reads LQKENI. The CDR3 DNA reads TGTGCCAGCTCACCCCTCTCTGGGGCCAACGTCCTGACTTTC. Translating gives CASSPLSGANVLTF.